This paragraph reports one T cell receptor (beta chain). What it recognizes is unknown. CDR1 and CDR2 (germline): PRHDT, FYEKMQ (reference sequence). The V end was cut by 4 bases, the J end by 2 bases, with 11 bases between. This CDR3 has 14 residues. TCRdb's copy holds only in-frame clones and misses some; the assay was immunoSEQ multiplex PCR. The sample includes about 24,000 clones, around 89% seen only once; the top ten take roughly 9.9%. The data were taken from a study of T cells in localized non-small cell lung cancer. Overall study results and limits: Uninvolved neighboring lung showed the greatest T cell clonality, exceeding tumor. Heterogeneity remains possible, as sequencing covered one tumor region only.

This specimen consisted of peripheral blood mononuclear cells, obtained before any cancer treatment. The V and J genes are TRBV13 and TRBJ2-5; D is possibly TRBD2 (6 bases). This sequence originates from a woman between 35 and 75 years old with stage III lung adenocarcinoma. CDR3 DNA: TGTGCCAGCAGCTCCGGGACTCAGCAAGAGACCCAGTACTTC. Translated: CASSSGTQQETQYF.